Each of the 24 T cell receptor beta chains below was sequenced from the same sample in a study of memory CD4+ T cells and cytomegalovirus serostatus. Generated by immunoSEQ multiplex PCR, the TCRdb table keeps only in-frame clones and is missing some. Among about 75,000 clones, roughly 78% were seen once, and the ten largest hold 2% to 3%. The sort gate was single viable CD3+CD4+CD8-CD45RO+ cells for memory CD4+ T cells. Source material: memory CD4+ T cells from blood. Source of these receptors: an adult in good health and CMV-seropositive.

The chain carries TRBV5-6 and TRBJ1-2; D not certain. The CDR3 spans 17 residues. Trimming shortened V by 2 bases and J by 0 bases, and 17 bases separated the two germline ends. The germline gives CDR1 SGHDT, CDR2 YYEEEE. CDR3 protein: CASSFEGGGRANYGYTF. The CDR3 nucleotides read TGTGCCAGCAGCTTTGAGGGAGGTGGAAGAGCTAACTATGGCTACACCTTC.

The chain recombines TRBV6-4 with TRBJ1-2, with D hard to call. CDR3 length equals 15 residues. Per the germline V gene, CDR1 is MRHNA and CDR2 is SNTAGT. V was trimmed by 0 bases and J by 8 bases, leaving 16 bases between them. DNA for the CDR3: TGTGCCAGCAGTGACTCAGGAGACATCTCGGGCGGCTACACCTTC. Amino acids: CASSDSGDISGGYTF.

This chain connects TRBV30 to TRBJ2-7; D may be TRBD1 (5 bases). The CDR3 has 15 amino acids. From germline, CDR1 is GTSNPN and CDR2 SVGIG (reference sequence). Trimming shortened V by 0 bases and J by 1 base, and 13 bases separated the two germline ends. The DNA for the CDR3 is TGTGCCTGGAGTGTAGTAGGGGTAGGATCCTACGAGCAGTACTTC. Amino acids: CAWSVVGVGSYEQYF.

The chain links TRBV5-1 to TRBJ2-1; TRBD2 agrees at 12 bases. This CDR3 has 18 amino acids. Per germline, CDR1 SGHRS and CDR2 YFSETQ. The ends lost 3 bases at V and 5 bases at J; junction bases unmatched: 12. The CDR3 bases are TGCGCCAGCAGCTCCGGGACTAGCGGGTCCCCGGCCAACAATGAGCAGTTCTTC. Translated: CASSSGTSGSPANNEQFF.

The chain combines TRBV10-3 with TRBJ1-2, with 8 positions matching TRBD1. The CDR3 covers 12 residues. Germline loops: CDR1 ENHRY, CDR2 SYGVKD. With V trimmed by 4 bases and J by 8 bases, 3 bases remained unmatched. CDR3 nucleotide sequence: TGTGCCATCAGTGTGGACAGGGAGGGCTACACCTTC. It specifies CAISVDREGYTF.

The chain has TRBV10-3 and TRBJ2-1; TRBD1 or TRBD2 may be the D gene (5 bases each). The CDR3 runs 14 residues. The germline CDR1 and CDR2 sequences are ENHRY and SYGVKD. V dropped 4 bases and J dropped 12 bases, with 19 bases sitting between them. The CDR3 DNA reads as TGTGCCATCAGTGTTTCGCGAGGGGACGGAGGGCAGTTCTTC. Its translation is CAISVSRGDGGQFF.

This clone rates as medium-sized (0.01 to 0.1%). This chain connects TRBV29-1 to TRBJ1-1, with TRBD1 as a possible D gene (5 bases). Germline V gene data show CDR1 as SQVTM and CDR2 as ANQGSEA. The CDR3 is 13 amino acids. V lost 7 bases to trimming and J lost 4 bases, with 16 bases between them. In DNA form, the CDR3 reads TGCAGCGCCCTCGGGGGAGGGAGCACTGAAGCTTTCTTT. It codes for CSALGGGSTEAFF.

The J gene is TRBJ1-4, the V gene TRBV4-2; 8 bases are shared with TRBD1. Per germline, CDR1 LGHNA and CDR2 YNFKEQ. Losses at the gene ends were 3 bases for V and 4 bases for J; bases not matched to a gene: 4. The length of the CDR3 is 15 residues. The chain's CDR3 is CASSQTGASNEKLFF. The DNA for the CDR3 is TGTGCCAGCAGCCAGACAGGGGCCAGTAATGAAAAACTGTTTTTT.

The rearrangement joins TRBV19 to TRBJ1-5; TRBD1 matches 8 bases. Germline V lookup: CDR1 LNHDA, CDR2 SQIVND (reference sequence). The CDR3 covers 16 residues. J lost 4 bases, V lost 4 bases, and 9 bases had no gene match. The DNA of the CDR3 is TGTGCCAGTAGTACCACCGGGACAGGTCAAAATCAGCCCCAGCATTTT. Its translation: CASSTTGTGQNQPQHF. Filled out from reference TRBV19 and TRBJ1-5, the complete variable domain reads DGGITQSPKYLFRKEGQNVTLSCEQNLNHDAMYWYRQDPGQGLRLIYYSQIVNDFQKGDIAEGYSVSREKKESFPLTVTSAQKNPTAFYLCASSTTGTGQNQPQHFGDGTRLSIL.

This clone has a handful of counts. This chain joins TRBV7-9 and TRBJ1-5; 7 nucleotides match TRBD1. The CDR3 is 13 residues long. V dropped 5 bases and J dropped 7; count of bases not matched to a gene: 5. The germline V gene encodes CDR1 SEHNR and CDR2 FQNEAQ (reference sequence). CDR3 sequence: CASSPQGGQPQHF. The DNA of the CDR3 is TGTGCCAGCAGCCCGCAGGGGGGACAGCCCCAGCATTTT.

The chain has TRBV4-1 and TRBJ2-2; the D gene is possibly TRBD2 (5 bases). V was shortened by 1 base and J by 5 bases, with 8 bases between the two germline ends. Germline values: CDR1 MGHRA, CDR2 YSYEKL. This CDR3 contains 14 residues. DNA for the CDR3: TGCGCCAGCAGCCAAGTAAGAGGGACCGGGGAGCTGTTTTTT. Protein sequence: CASSQVRGTGELFF.

The chain recombines TRBV29-1 with TRBJ1-3; possible D gene TRBD1, 5 bases. Trimming removed 5 bases from V and 6 bases from J, with 20 bases in between. CDR3 size: 15 residues. Germline-derived CDR1 and CDR2 are SQVTM and ANQGSEA. This CDR3 is CSVNLRTGTLNTIYF. The CDR3, as DNA: TGCAGCGTTAATTTAAGGACCGGGACTTTAAACACCATATATTTT.

The chain's CDR3 is CASSRWTGLNYGYTF. CDR3 coding DNA: TGCGCCAGCAGCCGGTGGACAGGACTTAACTATGGCTACACCTTC. The genes are TRBV5-1 and TRBJ1-2, with TRBD1 matching 7 bases. From germline, CDR1 is SGHRS and CDR2 YFSETQ. The CDR3 sequence is 15 residues long. With V trimmed by 4 bases and J by 1 base, 7 bases remained unmatched.

This chain connects TRBV7-2 to TRBJ1-5; no reliable D call. The germline V gene encodes CDR1 SGHTA and CDR2 FQGNSA. V lost 4 bases and J lost 7, with 17 bases in between. The CDR3 has 15 residues. This CDR3 reads CASSSNIGAGQPQHF. CDR3 DNA: TGTGCCAGCAGCTCCAACATAGGAGCTGGGCAGCCCCAGCATTTT. The complete variable domain, with remaining parts taken from reference TRBV7-2 and TRBJ1-5, reads GAGVSQSPSNKVTEKGKDVELRCDPISGHTALYWYRQSLGQGLEFLIYFQGNSAPDKSGLPSDRFSAERTGGSVSTLTIQRTQQEDSAVYLCASSSNIGAGQPQHFGDGTRLSIL.

The rearrangement joins TRBV5-8 to TRBJ2-3; the match to TRBD1 covers 10 bases. V was pared by 4 bases and J by 2 bases, with 7 bases of the junction left unmatched. The CDR3 totals 16 residues. Germline CDR1 and CDR2: SGHTS and YDEGEE. CDR3 sequence reads: CASSPRQGAYTDTQYF. DNA of the CDR3: TGTGCCAGCAGCCCTAGACAGGGGGCGTACACAGATACGCAGTATTTT.

The sample holds one count of this clone. The chain couples TRBV6-1 to TRBJ2-3; perhaps TRBD2 as D (7 bases). The CDR3 has 16 amino acids. CDR1 and CDR2 (germline): MNHNS, SASEGT. Trimming took 2 bases from V and 4 from J, leaving 16 bases between them. The CDR3 DNA sequence: TGTGCCAGCAGTGAATCTGGCGGGGGCCCGGCAGATACGCAGTATTTT. This encodes CASSESGGGPADTQYF.

Comments on this clone: The germline gene is not matched at one end of the junction; a read error may be the cause. V and J are TRBV5-4 and TRBJ1-3; TRBD1 is a possible D gene (5 bases). Per germline, CDR1 SGHNT and CDR2 YYREEE (reference sequence). The CDR3 runs to 11 residues. The CDR3 DNA reads as TGTGCCAGCAGCTCCGGGGGACCTCTCCATTTT. Translation gives CASSSGGPLHF.

This chain links TRBV14 with TRBJ1-2; 9 bases agree with TRBD1. V was pared by 1 base and J by 4 bases, with 13 bases of the junction left unmatched. The CDR3 runs 18 residues. CDR1 and CDR2 (germline): SGHDN, FVKESK. CDR3 loop: CASSQVARTGGSLYGYTF. The CDR3 DNA sequence: TGTGCCAGCAGCCAAGTCGCGCGCACAGGGGGCTCACTCTATGGCTACACCTTC.

The chain joins TRBV6-6 to TRBJ1-1, with D possibly TRBD1 on 5 matching bases. This CDR3 has 14 residues. Germline V CDR1 and CDR2: MNHNY, SVGAGI (reference sequence). V lost 5 bases, J lost 4 bases, and 14 bases lay in between. The CDR3 DNA is TGTGCCAGCAGTCCGGCACCGGGGGGCACTGAAGCTTTCTTT. This codes for CASSPAPGGTEAFF.

The rearrangement joins TRBV28 to TRBJ1-3; 7 bases align to TRBD1. This CDR3 has 16 residues. The ends lost 4 bases at V and 5 bases at J; junction bases unmatched: 11. Germline V gene lookup returns CDR1 MDHEN and CDR2 SYDVKM. The CDR3 protein is CASSSRGQVGRNTIYF. CDR3 nucleotide sequence: TGTGCCAGCAGTTCACGTGGACAGGTCGGGAGAAACACCATATATTTT.

The genes are TRBV20-1 and TRBJ2-1; maybe TRBD2 (5 bases). Trimming took off 1 base at V and 11 bases at J, with 9 bases between the two ends. This CDR3 comprises 11 residues. In germline, CDR1 is DFQATT, CDR2 SNEGSKA (reference sequence). CDR3 region: CSARGNGKQFF. In DNA form, the CDR3 reads TGCAGTGCTAGAGGTAACGGGAAGCAGTTCTTC.

The V and J genes are TRBV2 and TRBJ2-1; D tentatively reads TRBD1 or TRBD2 (6 bases each). CDR1 is SNHLY and CDR2 is FYNNEI in the germline V gene. The CDR3 has 13 residues. V was trimmed by 7 bases and J by 9 bases, leaving 16 bases between them. CDR3 in amino acids: CASKLGGGGEQFF. The CDR3 DNA reads TGTGCCAGCAAACTCGGCGGAGGGGGTGAGCAGTTCTTC.

Comments on this clone: The CDR3 does not end in the conserved phenylalanine or tryptophan, so this is likely a read error. The rearrangement uses TRBV7-2 and TRBJ1-2, with D unclear. Per the germline V gene, CDR1 is SGHTA and CDR2 is FQGNSA. The CDR3 has 14 residues. CDR3 amino acids: CASSLAVGMDGYTL. CDR3 in DNA: TGTGCTAGCAGCTTAGCGGTGGGGATGGATGGCTACACCTTA.

In DNA form, the CDR3 reads TGTGCCAGCAGCCGAAGCGGGAGGGCCGAGGATACGCAGTATTTT. It is translated as CASSRSGRAEDTQYF. The rearrangement links TRBV7-9 to TRBJ2-3; 10 nucleotides line up with TRBD2. Germline-derived CDR1 and CDR2 are SEHNR and FQNEAQ (reference sequence). J was trimmed by 6 bases and V by 5 bases; bases with no gene match: 8. The CDR3 consists of 15 residues.